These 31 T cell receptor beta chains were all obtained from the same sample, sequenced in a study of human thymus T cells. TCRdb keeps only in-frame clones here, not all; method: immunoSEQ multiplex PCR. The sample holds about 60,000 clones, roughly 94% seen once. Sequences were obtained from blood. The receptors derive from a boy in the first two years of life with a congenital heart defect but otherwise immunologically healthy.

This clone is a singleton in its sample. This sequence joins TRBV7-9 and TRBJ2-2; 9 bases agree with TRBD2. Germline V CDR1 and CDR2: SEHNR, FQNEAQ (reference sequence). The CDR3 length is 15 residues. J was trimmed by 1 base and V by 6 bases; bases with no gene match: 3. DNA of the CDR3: TGTGCCAGCAGACCTAGCGGGATGAACACCGGGGAGCTGTTTTTT. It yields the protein CASRPSGMNTGELFF.

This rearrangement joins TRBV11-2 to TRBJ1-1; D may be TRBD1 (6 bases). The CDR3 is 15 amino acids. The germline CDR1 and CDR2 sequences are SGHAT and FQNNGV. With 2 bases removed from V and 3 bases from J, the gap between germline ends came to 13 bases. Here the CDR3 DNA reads TGTGCCAGCAGCTTATGGCCAGGGGAGGACACTGAAGCTTTCTTT. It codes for CASSLWPGEDTEAFF.

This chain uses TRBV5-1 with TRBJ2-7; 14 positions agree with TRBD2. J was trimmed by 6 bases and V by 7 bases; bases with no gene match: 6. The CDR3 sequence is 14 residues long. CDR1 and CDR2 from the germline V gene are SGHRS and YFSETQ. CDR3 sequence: CASSGLAGEGEQYF. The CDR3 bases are TGCGCCAGCTCGGGACTAGCGGGAGAGGGCGAGCAGTACTTC.

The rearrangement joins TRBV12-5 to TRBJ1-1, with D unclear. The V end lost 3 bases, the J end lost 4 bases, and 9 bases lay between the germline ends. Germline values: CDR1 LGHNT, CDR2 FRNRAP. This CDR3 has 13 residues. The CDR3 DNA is TGTGCTAGTGGTTTTGTCCCCCCCACTGAAGCTTTCTTT. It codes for CASGFVPPTEAFF.

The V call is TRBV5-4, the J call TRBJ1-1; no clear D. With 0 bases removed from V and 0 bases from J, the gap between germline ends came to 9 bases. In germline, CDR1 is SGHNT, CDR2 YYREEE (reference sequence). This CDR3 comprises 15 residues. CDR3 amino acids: CASSLGRAMNTEAFF. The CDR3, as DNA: TGTGCCAGCAGCTTGGGACGGGCCATGAACACTGAAGCTTTCTTT.

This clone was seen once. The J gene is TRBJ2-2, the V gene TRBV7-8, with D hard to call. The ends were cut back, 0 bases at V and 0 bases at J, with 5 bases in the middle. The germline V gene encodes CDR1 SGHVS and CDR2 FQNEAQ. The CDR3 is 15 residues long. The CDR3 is CASSLAGPNTGELFF. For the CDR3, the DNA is TGTGCCAGCAGCTTAGCGGGCCCGAACACCGGGGAGCTGTTTTTT.

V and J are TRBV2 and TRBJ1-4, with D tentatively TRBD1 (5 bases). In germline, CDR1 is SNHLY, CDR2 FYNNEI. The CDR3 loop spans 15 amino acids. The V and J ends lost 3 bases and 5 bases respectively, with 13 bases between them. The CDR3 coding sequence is TGTGCCAGCAGTGAGGAGAGCAGGGACAATGAAAAACTGTTTTTT. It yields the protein CASSEESRDNEKLFF.

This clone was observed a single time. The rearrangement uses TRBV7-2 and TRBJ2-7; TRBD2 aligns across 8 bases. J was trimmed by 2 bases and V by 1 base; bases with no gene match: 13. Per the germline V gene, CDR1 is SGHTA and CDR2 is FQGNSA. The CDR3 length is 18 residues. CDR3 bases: TGTGCCAGCAGCTTAGTGCCTTTGTCTAGCGGGCCTCCCTACGAGCAGTACTTC. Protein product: CASSLVPLSSGPPYEQYF.

The CDR3 DNA is TGTGCCAGCAGCTTAGTCCCGAGCGGTTGGGGCACTGAAGCTTTCTTT. Translating it yields CASSLVPSGWGTEAFF. The rearrangement links TRBV11-2 to TRBJ1-1; D not certain. CDR1 and CDR2 from the germline V gene are SGHAT and FQNNGV. The CDR3 sequence is 16 residues long. V lost 1 base, J lost 4 bases, and 16 bases lay in between.

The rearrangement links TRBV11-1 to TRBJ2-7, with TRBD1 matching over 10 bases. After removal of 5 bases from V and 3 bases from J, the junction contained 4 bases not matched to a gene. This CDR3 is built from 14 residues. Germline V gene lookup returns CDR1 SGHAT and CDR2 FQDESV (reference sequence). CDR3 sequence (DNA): TGTGCCAGCAGCCCCCGGGACAGGGGCTACGAGCAGTACTTC. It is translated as CASSPRDRGYEQYF.

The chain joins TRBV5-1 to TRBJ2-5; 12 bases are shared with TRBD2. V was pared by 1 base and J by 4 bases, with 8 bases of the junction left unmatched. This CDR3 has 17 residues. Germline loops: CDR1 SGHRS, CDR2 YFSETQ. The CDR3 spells CASSLFYEGLAGETQYF. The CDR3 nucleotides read TGCGCCAGCAGCTTGTTTTACGAGGGACTAGCGGGAGAGACCCAGTACTTC.

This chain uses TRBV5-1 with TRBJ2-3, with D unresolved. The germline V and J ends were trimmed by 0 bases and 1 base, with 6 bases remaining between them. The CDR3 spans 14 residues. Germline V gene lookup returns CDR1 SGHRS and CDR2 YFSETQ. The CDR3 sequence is CASSLDPRTDTQYF. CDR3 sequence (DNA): TGCGCCAGCAGCTTGGATCCCCGCACAGATACGCAGTATTTT.

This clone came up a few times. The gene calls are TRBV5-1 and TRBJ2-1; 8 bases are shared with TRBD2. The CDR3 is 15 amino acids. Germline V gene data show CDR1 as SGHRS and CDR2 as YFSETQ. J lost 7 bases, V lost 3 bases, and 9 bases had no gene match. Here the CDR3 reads CASSYTGTRLNEQFF. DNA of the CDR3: TGCGCCAGCAGCTATACCGGGACTAGACTTAATGAGCAGTTCTTC.

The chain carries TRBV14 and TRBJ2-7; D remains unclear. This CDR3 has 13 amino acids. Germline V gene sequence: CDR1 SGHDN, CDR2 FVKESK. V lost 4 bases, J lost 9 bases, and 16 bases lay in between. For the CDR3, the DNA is TGTGCCAGCAGCCCCGGACGTTTTGTAGGGCAGTACTTC. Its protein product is CASSPGRFVGQYF.

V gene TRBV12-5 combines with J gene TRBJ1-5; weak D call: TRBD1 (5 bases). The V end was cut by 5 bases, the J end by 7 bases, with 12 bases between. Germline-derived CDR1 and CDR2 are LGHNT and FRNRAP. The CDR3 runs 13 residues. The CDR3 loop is CASGPRGMQPQHF. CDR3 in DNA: TGTGCTAGTGGTCCCCGGGGGATGCAGCCCCAGCATTTT.

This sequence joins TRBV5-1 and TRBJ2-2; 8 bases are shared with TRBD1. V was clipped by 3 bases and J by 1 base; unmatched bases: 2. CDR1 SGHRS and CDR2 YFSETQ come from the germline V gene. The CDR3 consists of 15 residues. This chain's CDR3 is CASSSDRGNTGELFF. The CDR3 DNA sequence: TGCGCCAGCAGCTCCGACAGGGGGAACACCGGGGAGCTGTTTTTT.

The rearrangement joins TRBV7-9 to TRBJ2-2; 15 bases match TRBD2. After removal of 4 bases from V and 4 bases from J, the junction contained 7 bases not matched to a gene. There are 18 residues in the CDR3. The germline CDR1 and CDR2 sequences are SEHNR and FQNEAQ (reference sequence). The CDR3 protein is CASSSPGLAGGGTGELFF. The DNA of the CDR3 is TGTGCCAGCAGCTCCCCGGGACTAGCGGGAGGAGGCACCGGGGAGCTGTTTTTT.

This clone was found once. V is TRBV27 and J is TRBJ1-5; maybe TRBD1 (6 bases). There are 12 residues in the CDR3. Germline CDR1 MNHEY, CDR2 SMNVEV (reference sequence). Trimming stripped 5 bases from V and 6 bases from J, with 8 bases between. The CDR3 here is CASSPRGQPQHF. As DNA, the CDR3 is TGTGCCAGCAGTCCCAGGGGTCAGCCCCAGCATTTT.

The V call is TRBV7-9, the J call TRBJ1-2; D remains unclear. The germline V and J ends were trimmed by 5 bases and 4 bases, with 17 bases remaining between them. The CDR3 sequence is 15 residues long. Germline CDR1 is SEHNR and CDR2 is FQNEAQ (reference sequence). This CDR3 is CASSPLEIGFYGYTF. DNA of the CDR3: TGTGCCAGCAGCCCCTTGGAGATAGGCTTCTATGGCTACACCTTC.

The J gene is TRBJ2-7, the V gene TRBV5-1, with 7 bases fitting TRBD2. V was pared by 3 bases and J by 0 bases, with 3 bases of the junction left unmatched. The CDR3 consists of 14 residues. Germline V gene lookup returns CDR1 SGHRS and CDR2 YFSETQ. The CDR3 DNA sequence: TGCGCCAGCAGCTCGGCTAGCGGCTCCTACGAGCAGTACTTC. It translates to CASSSASGSYEQYF.

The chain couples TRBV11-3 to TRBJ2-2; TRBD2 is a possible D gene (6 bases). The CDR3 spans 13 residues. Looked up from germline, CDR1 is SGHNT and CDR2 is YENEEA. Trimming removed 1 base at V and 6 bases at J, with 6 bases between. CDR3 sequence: CASSLAGAGELFF. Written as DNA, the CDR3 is TGTGCCAGCAGCTTAGCGGGGGCCGGGGAGCTGTTTTTT.

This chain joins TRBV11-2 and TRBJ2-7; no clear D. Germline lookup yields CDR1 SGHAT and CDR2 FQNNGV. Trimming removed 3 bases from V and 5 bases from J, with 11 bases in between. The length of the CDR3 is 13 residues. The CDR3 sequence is CASSLVGRHEQYF. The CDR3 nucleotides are TGTGCCAGCAGCTTGGTTGGCAGGCACGAGCAGTACTTC.

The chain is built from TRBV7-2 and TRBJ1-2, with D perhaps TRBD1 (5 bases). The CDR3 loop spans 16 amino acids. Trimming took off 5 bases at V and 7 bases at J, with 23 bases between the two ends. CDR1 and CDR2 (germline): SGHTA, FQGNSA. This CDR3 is CASSIIEGTAGSGYTF. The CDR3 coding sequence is TGTGCCAGCAGCATAATAGAGGGTACGGCAGGGAGTGGCTACACCTTC. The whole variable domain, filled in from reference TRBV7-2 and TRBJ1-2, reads GAGVSQSPSNKVTEKGKDVELRCDPISGHTALYWYRQSLGQGLEFLIYFQGNSAPDKSGLPSDRFSAERTGGSVSTLTIQRTQQEDSAVYLCASSIIEGTAGSGYTFGSGTRLTVV.

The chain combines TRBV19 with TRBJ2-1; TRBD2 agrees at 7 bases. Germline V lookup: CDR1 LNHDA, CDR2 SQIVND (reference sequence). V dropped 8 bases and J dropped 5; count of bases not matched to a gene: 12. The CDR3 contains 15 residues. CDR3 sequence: CASRTWDYGHNEQFF. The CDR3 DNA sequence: TGTGCCAGTCGGACCTGGGACTATGGCCACAATGAGCAGTTCTTC.

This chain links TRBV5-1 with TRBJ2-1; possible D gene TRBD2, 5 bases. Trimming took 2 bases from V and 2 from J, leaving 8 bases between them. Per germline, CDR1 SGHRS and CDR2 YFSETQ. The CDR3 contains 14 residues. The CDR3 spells CASSLGRTYNEQFF. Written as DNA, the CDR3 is TGCGCCAGCAGCTTAGGGAGAACCTACAATGAGCAGTTCTTC.

The CDR3 loop reads CASSLGGTGYEKLFF. The CDR3 DNA is TGTGCCAGCAGCTTAGGGGGGACAGGGTATGAAAAACTGTTTTTT. The rearrangement uses TRBV7-9 and TRBJ1-4; 9 bases fit TRBD1. With 1 base clipped from V and 6 bases from J, the junction kept 3 bases outside the gene matches. CDR1 is SEHNR and CDR2 is FQNEAQ in the germline V gene (reference sequence). The CDR3 runs to 15 residues.

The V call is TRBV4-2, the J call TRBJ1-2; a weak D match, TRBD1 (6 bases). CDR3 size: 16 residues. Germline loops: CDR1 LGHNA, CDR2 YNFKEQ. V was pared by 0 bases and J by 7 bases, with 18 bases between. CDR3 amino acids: CASSQEATSGASGYTF. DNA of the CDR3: TGTGCCAGCAGCCAAGAAGCAACGTCGGGGGCTAGTGGCTACACCTTC.

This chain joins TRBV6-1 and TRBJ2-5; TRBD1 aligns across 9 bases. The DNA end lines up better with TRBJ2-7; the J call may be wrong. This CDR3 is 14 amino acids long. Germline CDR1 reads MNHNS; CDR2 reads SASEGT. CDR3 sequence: CASSEGTGAYEQYF. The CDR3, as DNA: TGTGCCAGCAGTGAAGGGACAGGGGCCTACGAGCAGTACTTC.

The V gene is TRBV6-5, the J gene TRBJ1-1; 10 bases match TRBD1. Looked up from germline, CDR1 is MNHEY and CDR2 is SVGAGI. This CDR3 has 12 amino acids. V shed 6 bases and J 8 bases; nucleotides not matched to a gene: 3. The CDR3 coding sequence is TGTGCCAGCAGAGCGACAGGGGGCGAAGCTTTCTTT. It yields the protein CASRATGGEAFF.

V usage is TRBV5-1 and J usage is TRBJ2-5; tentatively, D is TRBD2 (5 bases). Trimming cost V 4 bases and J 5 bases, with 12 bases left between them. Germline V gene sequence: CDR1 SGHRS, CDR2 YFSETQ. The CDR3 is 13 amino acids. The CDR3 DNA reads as TGCGCCAGCAGCCCCACGGGGTTGGAGACCCAGTACTTC. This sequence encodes CASSPTGLETQYF.

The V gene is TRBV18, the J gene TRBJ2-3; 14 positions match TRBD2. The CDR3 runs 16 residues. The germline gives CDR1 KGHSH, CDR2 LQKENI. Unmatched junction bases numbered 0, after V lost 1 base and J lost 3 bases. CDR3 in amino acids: CASSPRLAGGTDTQYF. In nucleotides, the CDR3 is TGTGCCAGCTCACCACGACTAGCGGGGGGGACAGATACGCAGTATTTT.